This TCR beta chain was profiled in a study of CD8 T cells in Susac syndrome. Negative isolation was used for CD8+ and CD4+ T cells, and FACS enrichment was applied to TEMRA cells. Random hexamers were used to reverse transcribe 0.5 to 1 ug of RNA. With immunoSEQ multiplex PCR, TCR beta CDR3 was amplified across 54 Vbeta and 13 Jbeta. Via MiXCR, TCRdb re-called the immunoSEQ multiplex PCR reads, giving one row per CDR3 protein. In the table there are about 120,000 distinct CDR3 sequences, 90% to 95% of which are singletons. V was pared by 5 bases and J by 6 bases, with 6 bases of the junction left unmatched. The CDR3 contains 13 residues. CDR1 and CDR2 from the germline V gene are LNHNV and YYDKDF (reference sequence).

This sequence originates from a human donor with multiple sclerosis. V usage is TRBV15 and J usage is TRBJ2-7, with TRBD1 matching over 8 bases. The sequenced sample was CD4+ T cells from PBMCs. The CDR3 spells CATSRNTGGEQYF. The CDR3, as DNA: TGTGCCACCAGCCGGAATACAGGGGGCGAGCAGTACTTC.